The entry below describes one TCR beta chain. No antigen is known for it. A sample-barcoded 5' primer and a J-beta primer mix were used in a second PCR of about 7 to 12 cycles. TCRdb used MiXCR to reprocess the 5' RACE reads, holding one entry per CDR3 protein. The sample carries roughly 1,700,000 distinct CDR3 sequences, about 28% recorded once. This record comes from a study of blood T cells in healthy people across ages. No fewer than 7 million PBMCs went into each sample. V lost 4 bases and J lost 0; bases outside the gene matches: 8. There are 16 residues in the CDR3. In germline, CDR1 is DFQATT, CDR2 SNEGSKA (reference sequence). Findings of the study overall: Unsorted PBMCs prevented conclusive naive versus antigen-experienced comparison.

The sequence came from a woman in her twenties or thirties in good health. The V gene is TRBV20-1, the J gene TRBJ2-1; 8 nucleotides line up with TRBD2. Material: blood. This chain's CDR3 is CSATQDTSGSYNEQFF. CDR3 coding DNA: TGCAGTGCTACCCAAGATACTAGCGGCTCCTACAATGAGCAGTTCTTC.